A selection of T cell receptor beta chains follows, all from one sample in a study of blood T cell repertoires in COVID-19. The assay was immunoSEQ multiplex PCR, and TCRdb's table has in-frame clones only and misses some. The sample lists under 300,000 clones; around 87% were seen once. Sequences were obtained from peripheral blood. Receptors were obtained from a woman between 55 and 75 years old with COVID-19, enrolled during active disease. The CDR3 runs from the conserved cysteine through the conserved F or W. Fields, in order: J gene, D gene, clone size, V gene, CDR3 DNA, CDR3 protein. D genes are given only for firm matches. Clone size, where shown, is once, few, many, or a class for clones that have expanded.

j_gene: TRBJ2-5; d_gene: .; abundance: .; v_gene: TRBV19; CDR3nt: TGTGCCAGTTCCGTTTCGGGCTTCACTCAGGGGGAGACCCAGTACTTC; CDR3aa: CASSVSGFTQGETQYF
j_gene: TRBJ2-3; d_gene: TRBD1; abundance: once; v_gene: TRBV18; CDR3nt: TGTGCCAGCTCACCACTCTGGGTCAGGGGGTCAGATACGCAGTATTTT; CDR3aa: CASSPLWVRGSDTQYF
j_gene: TRBJ1-2; d_gene: .; abundance: .; v_gene: TRBV4-3; CDR3nt: TGCGCCAGCAGCCAAGATTATGGGGGGGATAACTATGGCTACACCTTC; CDR3aa: CASSQDYGGDNYGYTF
j_gene: TRBJ1-2; d_gene: .; abundance: .; v_gene: TRBV3-1/TRBV3-2; CDR3nt: TGTGCCAGCAGCCAAGCGATTTCAGGCCGCGGCTACACCTTC; CDR3aa: CASSQAISGRGYTF
j_gene: TRBJ1-2; d_gene: .; abundance: once; v_gene: TRBV7-6; CDR3nt: TGTGCCAGCAGCTACGACGGGAACTATGGCTACACCTTC; CDR3aa: CASSYDGNYGYTF
j_gene: TRBJ2-7; d_gene: TRBD2; abundance: .; v_gene: TRBV19; CDR3nt: TGTGCCAGTAGTATTGGACTAGCGGGGGCGACCTACTCGTACGAGCAGTACTTC; CDR3aa: CASSIGLAGATYSYEQYF
j_gene: TRBJ1-2; d_gene: .; abundance: .; v_gene: TRBV5-1; CDR3nt: TGCGCCAGCAGCTTGGTACAGGGCGCCCCTAACTATGGCTACACCTTC; CDR3aa: CASSLVQGAPNYGYTF
j_gene: TRBJ2-7; d_gene: TRBD1; abundance: .; v_gene: TRBV10-3; CDR3nt: TGTGCCATCAGTGGGGAGGACAGGGGGCCGCTTACCTACGAGCAGTACTTC; CDR3aa: CAISGEDRGPLTYEQYF
j_gene: TRBJ1-6; d_gene: .; abundance: once; v_gene: TRBV5-8; CDR3nt: TGTGCCAGCAGCCCGGAGGGGTCCTATAATTCACCCCTCCACTTT; CDR3aa: CASSPEGSYNSPLHF
j_gene: TRBJ2-1; d_gene: .; abundance: .; v_gene: TRBV11-2; CDR3nt: TGTGCCAGCAGCTTAGTTGGGCTATACAATGAGCAGTTCTTC; CDR3aa: CASSLVGLYNEQFF
j_gene: TRBJ1-2; d_gene: .; abundance: .; v_gene: TRBV15; CDR3nt: TGTGCCACCAGCAGAGATCGGGGGGTTCGACCCTACACCTTC; CDR3aa: CATSRDRGVRPYTF
j_gene: TRBJ2-1; d_gene: .; abundance: .; v_gene: TRBV19; CDR3nt: TGTGCCAGTAGTCTTACAGGAAACTACAATGAGCAGTTCTTC; CDR3aa: CASSLTGNYNEQFF
j_gene: TRBJ1-5; d_gene: .; abundance: .; v_gene: TRBV19; CDR3nt: TGTGCCAGCGCGGGGGGGAACAATCAGCCCCAGCATTTT; CDR3aa: CASAGGNNQPQHF
j_gene: TRBJ1-5; d_gene: .; abundance: .; v_gene: TRBV27; CDR3nt: TGTGCCACTTCTCGCTCGGGCAGGGTGGGTCAGCCCCAGCATTTT; CDR3aa: CATSRSGRVGQPQHF
j_gene: TRBJ1-6; d_gene: .; abundance: .; v_gene: TRBV5-5; CDR3nt: TGTGCCAGCAGCCCGGCGAGGACAAATAATTCACCCCTCCACTTT; CDR3aa: CASSPARTNNSPLHF
j_gene: TRBJ1-6; d_gene: .; abundance: .; v_gene: TRBV5-4; CDR3nt: TGTGCCAGCAGGGAGGAGACTGATTATTCACCCCTCCACTTT; CDR3aa: CASREETDYSPLHF
j_gene: TRBJ2-2; d_gene: TRBD1; abundance: .; v_gene: TRBV19; CDR3nt: TGTGCCAGTAGTATCCGTCATTCCGGGACAGGAAGGACCGGGGAGCTGTTTTTT; CDR3aa: CASSIRHSGTGRTGELFF
j_gene: TRBJ1-5; d_gene: TRBD1; abundance: .; v_gene: TRBV9; CDR3nt: TGTGCCAGCAGCCTCCGGACAGGCGGTCAGCCCCAGCATTTT; CDR3aa: CASSLRTGGQPQHF
j_gene: TRBJ2-1; d_gene: .; abundance: .; v_gene: TRBV24-1; CDR3nt: TGTGCCACCAGTGATTCCGGACCCGGGACAAATGAGCAGTTCTTC; CDR3aa: CATSDSGPGTNEQFF
j_gene: TRBJ2-7; d_gene: TRBD2; abundance: .; v_gene: TRBV5-1; CDR3nt: TGCGCCAGCAGCTTAAGCGGGGGGGCGGCCTACGAGCAGTACTTC; CDR3aa: CASSLSGGAAYEQYF
j_gene: TRBJ1-4; d_gene: .; abundance: .; v_gene: TRBV6-5; CDR3nt: TGTGCCAGCAGTTACGGGGCAGCCCGCCGAGAAAAACTGTTTTTT; CDR3aa: CASSYGAARREKLFF
j_gene: TRBJ2-1; d_gene: .; abundance: .; v_gene: TRBV30; CDR3nt: TGTGCCTGGAGTGTAGATCGGTATGAGCAGTTCTTC; CDR3aa: CAWSVDRYEQFF
j_gene: TRBJ2-2; d_gene: .; abundance: .; v_gene: TRBV7-8; CDR3nt: TGTGCCAGCAGCTTAGTAATTCGTGGTAGCGCCGGGGAGCTGTTTTTT; CDR3aa: CASSLVIRGSAGELFF
j_gene: TRBJ2-7; d_gene: TRBD1; abundance: .; v_gene: TRBV12-3/TRBV12-4; CDR3nt: TGTGCCAGCAGTTTTGGGCAGGGGGACGAGCAGTACTTC; CDR3aa: CASSFGQGDEQYF
j_gene: TRBJ1-4; d_gene: .; abundance: .; v_gene: TRBV18; CDR3nt: TGTGCCAGCTCACCACGGAGGACGGGAGACAGCCCTAATGAAAAACTGTTTTTT; CDR3aa: CASSPRRTGDSPNEKLFF
j_gene: TRBJ1-2; d_gene: TRBD1; abundance: .; v_gene: TRBV5-1; CDR3nt: TGCGCCAGCACGGACAGGGGGCGCGGGTATGGCTACACCTTC; CDR3aa: CASTDRGRGYGYTF
j_gene: TRBJ2-7; d_gene: TRBD1; abundance: once; v_gene: TRBV4-3; CDR3nt: TGCGCCAGCAGCCACTCATGGACAGGGGTCTACGAGCAGTACTTC; CDR3aa: CASSHSWTGVYEQYF
j_gene: TRBJ2-5; d_gene: TRBD2; abundance: .; v_gene: TRBV14; CDR3nt: TGTGCCAGCAGCTCCGAGACTAGCGGGGGACCGTACCAAGAGACCCAGTACTTC; CDR3aa: CASSSETSGGPYQETQYF
j_gene: TRBJ2-3; d_gene: .; abundance: once; v_gene: TRBV3-1/TRBV3-2; CDR3nt: TGTGCCAGCACCCACGGGGGAGATACGCAGTATTTT; CDR3aa: CASTHGGDTQYF
j_gene: TRBJ2-1; d_gene: TRBD1; abundance: few; v_gene: TRBV7-2; CDR3nt: TGTGCCAGCAGCTCAGACAGGGGTCCCTACAATGAGCAGTTCTTC; CDR3aa: CASSSDRGPYNEQFF
j_gene: TRBJ2-7; d_gene: .; abundance: once; v_gene: TRBV5-1; CDR3nt: TGCGCCAGCAGCTTGAGAGACACCCTTTACGAGCAGTACTTC; CDR3aa: CASSLRDTLYEQYF
j_gene: TRBJ2-7; d_gene: .; abundance: .; v_gene: TRBV19; CDR3nt: TGTGCCAGTAGTAGAGACCGGGAGCAGTACTTC; CDR3aa: CASSRDREQYF
j_gene: TRBJ2-1; d_gene: TRBD2; abundance: .; v_gene: TRBV7-3; CDR3nt: TGTGCCAGCAGCTTAGGGGGGGACCCCTACAATGAGCAGTTCTTC; CDR3aa: CASSLGGDPYNEQFF
j_gene: TRBJ2-1; d_gene: TRBD2; abundance: once; v_gene: TRBV3-1/TRBV3-2; CDR3nt: TGTGCCAGCAGCCCCTCCATTCGTGGCGGGGGGCACAATGAGCAGTTCTTC; CDR3aa: CASSPSIRGGGHNEQFF
j_gene: TRBJ2-7; d_gene: TRBD2; abundance: .; v_gene: TRBV30; CDR3nt: TGTGCCTGGAGTGTTGGGACTACCTTATTGGAGCAGTACTTC; CDR3aa: CAWSVGTTLLEQYF
j_gene: TRBJ2-5; d_gene: .; abundance: .; v_gene: TRBV5-1; CDR3nt: TGCGCCAGCAGCTTGGCCGGAGAGACCCAGTACTTC; CDR3aa: CASSLAGETQYF
j_gene: TRBJ1-4; d_gene: .; abundance: .; v_gene: TRBV19; CDR3nt: TGTGCCAGTAGTATAGATTGGACAGAAGGAAGTGAAAAACTGTTTTTT; CDR3aa: CASSIDWTEGSEKLFF
j_gene: TRBJ1-3; d_gene: TRBD1; abundance: once; v_gene: TRBV5-4; CDR3nt: TGTGCCAGCAGCTTGGCCGTGGACAGGGCCTCTGGAAACACCATATATTTT; CDR3aa: CASSLAVDRASGNTIYF
j_gene: TRBJ1-3; d_gene: .; abundance: .; v_gene: TRBV18; CDR3nt: TGTGCCAGCTCACCATTGGACATTTCCTCTGGAAACACCATATATTTT; CDR3aa: CASSPLDISSGNTIYF
j_gene: TRBJ2-7; d_gene: TRBD1; abundance: once; v_gene: TRBV6-2/TRBV6-3; CDR3nt: TGTGCCAGCAGCCCGACAGGGACCTACGAGCAGTACTTC; CDR3aa: CASSPTGTYEQYF
j_gene: TRBJ2-7; d_gene: TRBD1; abundance: .; v_gene: TRBV9; CDR3nt: TGTGCCAGCAGCGCCTCGCCGGGACAGGGGGCGCGTGCCTACGAGCAGTACTTC; CDR3aa: CASSASPGQGARAYEQYF
j_gene: TRBJ1-2; d_gene: TRBD1; abundance: .; v_gene: TRBV6-5; CDR3nt: TGTGCCAGCAGTACCAGACAGGGGGCTAACTATGGCTACACCTTC; CDR3aa: CASSTRQGANYGYTF
j_gene: TRBJ1-5; d_gene: .; abundance: .; v_gene: TRBV12-3/TRBV12-4; CDR3nt: TGTGCCAGCAGTCCCGCACGTGAGCGGCCCCAGCATTTT; CDR3aa: CASSPARERPQHF